This is a list of T cell receptor beta chains from one sample in a study of regulatory T cells in long-lasting Graves disease. TCRdb processed the multiplex PCR reads anew with MiXCR; each CDR3 protein has one entry. Of about 540,000 distinct CDR3 sequences listed, 13% were seen once; the top ten hold roughly 9.7%. These data also formed part of another study, on T cells in Graves' hyperthyroidism and ophthalmopathy.

Specimen: peripheral blood mononuclear cells (PBMCs), collected at new diagnosis, from a patient treated with antithyroid drugs. The origin of the receptors is a man aged 30 to 45 with Graves disease. The CDR3 runs from the conserved cysteine through the conserved F or W. The D gene is left open where the match is weak. A row's size may be missing; if present it is once, few, many or a size class.

>-|many|TRBJ2-3|TRBV3-1
TGTGCCAGCAGCCAAGGGGGAGATACGCAGTATTTT
CASSQGGDTQYF
>TRBD1|many|TRBJ2-4|TRBV7-2
TGTGCCAGCAGCTGGGACAGGCTCAGGGGGGACATTCAGTACTTC
CASSWDRLRGDIQYF
>-|many|TRBJ1-1|TRBV19
TGTGCCAGTAGGACCTCGAGGATGAACACTGAAGCTTTCTTT
CASRTSRMNTEAFF
>TRBD2|many|TRBJ2-3|TRBV20-1
TGCAGTGCACCTGGAGGTAGGCGGGGGACCAATTCAGATACGCAGTATTTT
CSAPGGRRGTNSDTQYF
>-|-|TRBJ1-2|TRBV5-6
TGTGCCAGCAGCTTGGTGGAGGGCGACTATGGCTACACCTTC
CASSLVEGDYGYTF
>-|few|TRBJ1-2|TRBV5-5
TGTGCCAGCAGCTCCCCACAGATAAACTATGGCTACACCTTC
CASSSPQINYGYTF
>-|many|TRBJ2-3|TRBV29-1
TGCAGCGTGGGGGCTAGTAAGTCAGATACGCAGTATTTT
CSVGASKSDTQYF
>-|many|TRBJ2-7|TRBV10-3
TGTGCCATCAGTGATGAGGGTGCTCGGGACGAGCAGTACTTC
CAISDEGARDEQYF
>TRBD1|-|TRBJ2-3|TRBV7-6
TGTGCCAGCAGCCCAGGGACAGAAGAGCGGGATACGCAGTATTTT
CASSPGTEERDTQYF
>-|many|TRBJ2-7|TRBV9
TGTGCCAGCAGCGTAGCCCCGAACCTAGCGTCCTACGAGCAGTACTTC
CASSVAPNLASYEQYF
>TRBD1|many|TRBJ2-2|TRBV12-3/TRBV12-4
TGTGCCAGCAGTTCCGGGACAGGTAACACCGGGGAGCTGTTTTTT
CASSSGTGNTGELFF
>-|-|TRBJ1-1|TRBV28
TGTGCCAGCAGCCAATTTATTGCCGGCGACACTGAAGCTTTCTTT
CASSQFIAGDTEAFF
>TRBD1|once|TRBJ2-1|TRBV20-1
TGCAGTGCTAGAGATCTAGGACAGGGGCCAGGGGGGGAGTTCTTC
CSARDLGQGPGGEFF